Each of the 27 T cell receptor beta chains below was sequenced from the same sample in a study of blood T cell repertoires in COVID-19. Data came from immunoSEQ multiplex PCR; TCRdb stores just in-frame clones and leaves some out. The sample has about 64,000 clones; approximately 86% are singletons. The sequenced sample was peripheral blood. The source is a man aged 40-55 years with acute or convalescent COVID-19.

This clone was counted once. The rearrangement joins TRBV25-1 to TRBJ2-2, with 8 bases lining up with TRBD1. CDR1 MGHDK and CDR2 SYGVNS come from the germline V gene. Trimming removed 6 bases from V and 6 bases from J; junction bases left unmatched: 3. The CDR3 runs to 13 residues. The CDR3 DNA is TGTGCCAGCAGGTTACAGGGGGCCGGGGAGCTGTTTTTT. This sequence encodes CASRLQGAGELFF.

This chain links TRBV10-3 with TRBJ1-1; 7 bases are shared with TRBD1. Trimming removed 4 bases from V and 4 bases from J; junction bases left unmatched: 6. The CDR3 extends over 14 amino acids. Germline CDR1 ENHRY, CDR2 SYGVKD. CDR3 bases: TGTGCCATCAGTGGACAGGGAAGGCCCACTGAAGCTTTCTTT. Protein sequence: CAISGQGRPTEAFF.

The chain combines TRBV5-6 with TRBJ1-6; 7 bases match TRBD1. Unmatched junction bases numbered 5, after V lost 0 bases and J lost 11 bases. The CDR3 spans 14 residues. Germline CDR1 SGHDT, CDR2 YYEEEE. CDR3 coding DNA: TGTGCCAGCAGCTTGGGCGACAGGGCGGCACCCCTCCACTTT. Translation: CASSLGDRAAPLHF.

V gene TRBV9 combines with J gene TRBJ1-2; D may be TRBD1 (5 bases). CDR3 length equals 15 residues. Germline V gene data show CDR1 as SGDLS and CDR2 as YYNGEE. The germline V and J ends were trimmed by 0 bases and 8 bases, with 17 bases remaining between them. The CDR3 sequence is CASSVDYRGWGGYTF. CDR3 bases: TGTGCCAGCAGCGTAGATTATAGGGGCTGGGGAGGCTACACCTTC.

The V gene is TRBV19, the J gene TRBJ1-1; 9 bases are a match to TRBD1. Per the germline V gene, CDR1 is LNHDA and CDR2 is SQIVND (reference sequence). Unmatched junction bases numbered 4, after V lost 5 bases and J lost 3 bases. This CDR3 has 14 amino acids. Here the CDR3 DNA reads TGTGCCAGTAGTGGCCGGACAGGGGACACTGAAGCTTTCTTT. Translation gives CASSGRTGDTEAFF.

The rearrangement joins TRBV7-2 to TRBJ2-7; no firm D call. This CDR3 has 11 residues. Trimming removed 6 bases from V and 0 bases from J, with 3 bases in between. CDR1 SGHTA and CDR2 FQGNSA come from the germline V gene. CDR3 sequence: CASRSSYEQYF. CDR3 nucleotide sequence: TGTGCCAGCAGGAGCTCCTACGAGCAGTACTTC.

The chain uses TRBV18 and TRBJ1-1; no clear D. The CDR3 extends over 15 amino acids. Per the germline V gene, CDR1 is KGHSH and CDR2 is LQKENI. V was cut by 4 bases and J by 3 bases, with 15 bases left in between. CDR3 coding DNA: TGTGCCAGCTCACTTCGCGGGGTTGCTGACACTGAAGCTTTCTTT. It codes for CASSLRGVADTEAFF.

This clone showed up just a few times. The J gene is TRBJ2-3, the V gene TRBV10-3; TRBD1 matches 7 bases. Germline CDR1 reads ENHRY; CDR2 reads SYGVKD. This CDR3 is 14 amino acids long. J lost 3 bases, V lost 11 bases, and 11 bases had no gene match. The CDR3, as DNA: TGTGCCTCGGCGACAGGGAGCCAAACAGATACGCAGTATTTT. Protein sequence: CASATGSQTDTQYF.

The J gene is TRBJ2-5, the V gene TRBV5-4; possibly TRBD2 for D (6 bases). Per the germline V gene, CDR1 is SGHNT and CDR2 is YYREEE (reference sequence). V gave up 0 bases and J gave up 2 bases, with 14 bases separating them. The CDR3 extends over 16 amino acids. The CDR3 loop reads CASSLAPGGAQETQYF. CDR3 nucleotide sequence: TGTGCCAGCAGCTTGGCCCCCGGGGGTGCTCAAGAGACCCAGTACTTC. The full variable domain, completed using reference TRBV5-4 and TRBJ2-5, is ETGVTQSPTHLIKTRGQQVTLRCSSQSGHNTVSWYQQALGQGPQFIFQYYREEENGRGNFPPRFSGLQFPNYSSELNVNALELDDSALYLCASSLAPGGAQETQYFGPGTRLLVL.

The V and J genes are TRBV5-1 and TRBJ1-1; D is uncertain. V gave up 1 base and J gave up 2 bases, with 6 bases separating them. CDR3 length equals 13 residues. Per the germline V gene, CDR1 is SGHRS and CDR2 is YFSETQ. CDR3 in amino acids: CASSLSRNTEAFF. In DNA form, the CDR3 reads TGCGCCAGCAGCTTGAGTAGAAACACTGAAGCTTTCTTT.

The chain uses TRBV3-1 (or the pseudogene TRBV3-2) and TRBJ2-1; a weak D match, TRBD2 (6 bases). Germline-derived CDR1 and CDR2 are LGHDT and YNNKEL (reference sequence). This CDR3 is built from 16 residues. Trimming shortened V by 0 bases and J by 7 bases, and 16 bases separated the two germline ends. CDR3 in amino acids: CASSQDWGHGGNEQFF. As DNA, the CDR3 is TGTGCCAGCAGCCAAGATTGGGGCCATGGGGGGAATGAGCAGTTCTTC.

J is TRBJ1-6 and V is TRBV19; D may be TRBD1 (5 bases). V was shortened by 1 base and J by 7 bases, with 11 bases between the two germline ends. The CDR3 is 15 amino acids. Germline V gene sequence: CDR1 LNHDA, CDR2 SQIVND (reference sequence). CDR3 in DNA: TGTGCCAGTAGTATAGCGGGGCGGGGGAATTCACCCCTCCACTTT. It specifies CASSIAGRGNSPLHF.

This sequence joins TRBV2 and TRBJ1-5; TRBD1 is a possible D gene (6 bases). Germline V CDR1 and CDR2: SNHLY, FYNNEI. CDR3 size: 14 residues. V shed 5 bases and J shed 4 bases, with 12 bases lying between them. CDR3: CASSWTAINQPQHF. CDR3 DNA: TGTGCCAGCAGTTGGACAGCTATAAATCAGCCCCAGCATTTT.

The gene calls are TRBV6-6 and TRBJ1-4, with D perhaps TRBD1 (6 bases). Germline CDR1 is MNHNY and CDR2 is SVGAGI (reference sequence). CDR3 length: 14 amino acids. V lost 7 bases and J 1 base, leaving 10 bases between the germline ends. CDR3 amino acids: CASTQGLTNEKLFF. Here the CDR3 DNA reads TGTGCCAGCACCCAGGGGCTAACTAATGAAAAACTGTTTTTT.

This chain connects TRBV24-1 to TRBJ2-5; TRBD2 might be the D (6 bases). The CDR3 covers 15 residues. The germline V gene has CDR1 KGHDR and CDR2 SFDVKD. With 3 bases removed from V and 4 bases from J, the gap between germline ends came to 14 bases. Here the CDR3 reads CATSDGGTLTETQYF. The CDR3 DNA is TGTGCCACCAGTGATGGCGGGACGCTTACAGAGACCCAGTACTTC.

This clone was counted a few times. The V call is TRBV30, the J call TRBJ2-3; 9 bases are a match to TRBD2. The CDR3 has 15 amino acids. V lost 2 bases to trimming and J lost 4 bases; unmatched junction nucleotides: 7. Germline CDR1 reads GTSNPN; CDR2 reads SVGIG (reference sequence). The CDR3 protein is CAWSRPGLAADTQYF. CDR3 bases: TGTGCCTGGAGTCGACCGGGACTAGCAGCAGATACGCAGTATTTT.

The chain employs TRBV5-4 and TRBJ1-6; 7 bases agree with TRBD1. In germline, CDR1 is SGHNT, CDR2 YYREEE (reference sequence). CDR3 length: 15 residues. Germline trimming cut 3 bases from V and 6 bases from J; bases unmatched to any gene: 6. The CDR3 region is CASSWGQLINSPLHF. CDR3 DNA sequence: TGTGCCAGCAGCTGGGGACAGCTAATTAATTCACCCCTCCACTTT. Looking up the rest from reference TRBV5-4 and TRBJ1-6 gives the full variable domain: ETGVTQSPTHLIKTRGQQVTLRCSSQSGHNTVSWYQQALGQGPQFIFQYYREEENGRGNFPPRFSGLQFPNYSSELNVNALELDDSALYLCASSWGQLINSPLHFGNGTRLTVT.

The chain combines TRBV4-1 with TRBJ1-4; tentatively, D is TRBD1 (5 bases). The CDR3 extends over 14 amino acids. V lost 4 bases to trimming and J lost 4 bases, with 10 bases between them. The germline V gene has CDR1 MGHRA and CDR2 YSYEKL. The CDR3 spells CASSPGLINEKLFF. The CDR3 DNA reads TGCGCCAGCAGCCCGGGACTGATTAATGAAAAACTGTTTTTT.

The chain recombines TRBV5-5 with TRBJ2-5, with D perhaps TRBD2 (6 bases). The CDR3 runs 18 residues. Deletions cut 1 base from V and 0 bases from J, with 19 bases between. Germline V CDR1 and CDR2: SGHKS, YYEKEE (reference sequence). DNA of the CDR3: TGTGCCAGCAGCTTGTATGGAGAACTAGCCCGGTACCAAGAGACCCAGTACTTC. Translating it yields CASSLYGELARYQETQYF.

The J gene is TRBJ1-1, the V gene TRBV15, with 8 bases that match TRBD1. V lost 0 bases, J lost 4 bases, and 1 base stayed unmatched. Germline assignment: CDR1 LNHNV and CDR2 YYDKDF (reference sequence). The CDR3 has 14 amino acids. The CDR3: CATSRDQGATEAFF. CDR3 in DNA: TGTGCCACCAGCAGAGATCAGGGGGCCACTGAAGCTTTCTTT.

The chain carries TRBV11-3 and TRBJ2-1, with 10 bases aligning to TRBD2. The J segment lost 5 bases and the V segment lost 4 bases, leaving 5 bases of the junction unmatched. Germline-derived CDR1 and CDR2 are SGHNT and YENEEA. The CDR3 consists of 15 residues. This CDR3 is CASSSRLAGDNEQFF. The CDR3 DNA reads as TGTGCCAGCAGCTCTCGGCTAGCGGGGGACAATGAGCAGTTCTTC. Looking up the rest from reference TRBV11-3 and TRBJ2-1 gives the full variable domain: EAGVVQSPRYKIIEKKQPVAFWCNPISGHNTLYWYLQNLGQGPELLIRYENEEAVDDSQLPKDRFSAERLKGVDSTLKIQPAELGDSAVYLCASSSRLAGDNEQFFGPGTRLTVL.

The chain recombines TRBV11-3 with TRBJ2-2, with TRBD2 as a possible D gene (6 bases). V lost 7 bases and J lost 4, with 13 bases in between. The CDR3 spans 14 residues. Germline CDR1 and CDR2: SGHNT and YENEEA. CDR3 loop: CASTTHGGTGELFF. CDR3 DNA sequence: TGTGCCAGCACCACCCACGGGGGCACCGGGGAGCTGTTTTTT.

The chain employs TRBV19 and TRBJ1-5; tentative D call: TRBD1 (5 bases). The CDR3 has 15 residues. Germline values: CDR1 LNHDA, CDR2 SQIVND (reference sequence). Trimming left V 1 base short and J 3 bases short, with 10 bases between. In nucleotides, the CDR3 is TGTGCCAGTAGTATAGGACAGAGGCTCAATCAGCCCCAGCATTTT. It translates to CASSIGQRLNQPQHF.

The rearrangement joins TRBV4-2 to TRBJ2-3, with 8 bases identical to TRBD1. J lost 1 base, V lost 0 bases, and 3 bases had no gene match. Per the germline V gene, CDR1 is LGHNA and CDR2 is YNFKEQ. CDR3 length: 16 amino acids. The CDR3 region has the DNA TGTGCCAGCAGCCAAGAGGTGACAGGGGGCACAGATACGCAGTATTTT. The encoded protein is CASSQEVTGGTDTQYF.

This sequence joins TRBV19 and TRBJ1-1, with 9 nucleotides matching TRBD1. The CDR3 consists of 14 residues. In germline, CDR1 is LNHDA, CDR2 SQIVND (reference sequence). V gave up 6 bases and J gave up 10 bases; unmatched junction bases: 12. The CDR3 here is CASRTGTGTRGAFF. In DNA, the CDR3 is TGTGCCAGTAGGACCGGGACAGGGACCCGGGGAGCTTTCTTT. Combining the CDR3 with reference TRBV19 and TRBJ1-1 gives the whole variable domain DGGITQSPKYLFRKEGQNVTLSCEQNLNHDAMYWYRQDPGQGLRLIYYSQIVNDFQKGDIAEGYSVSREKKESFPLTVTSAQKNPTAFYLCASRTGTGTRGAFFGQGTRLTVV.

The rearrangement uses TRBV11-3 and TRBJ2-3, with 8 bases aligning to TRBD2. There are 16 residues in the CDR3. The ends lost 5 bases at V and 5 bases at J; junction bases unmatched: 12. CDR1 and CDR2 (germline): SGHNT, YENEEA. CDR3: CASSPRLGGALDTQYF. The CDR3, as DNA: TGTGCCAGCAGCCCGCGCCTCGGGGGGGCATTAGATACGCAGTATTTT.

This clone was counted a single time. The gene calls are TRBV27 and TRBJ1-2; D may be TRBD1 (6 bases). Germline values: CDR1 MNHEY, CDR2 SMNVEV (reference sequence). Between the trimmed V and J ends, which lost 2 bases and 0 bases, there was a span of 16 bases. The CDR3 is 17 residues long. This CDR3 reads CASSLGTGPNSNYGYTF. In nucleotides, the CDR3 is TGTGCCAGCAGTTTAGGTACAGGGCCCAATTCTAACTATGGCTACACCTTC.